This entry is about one T cell receptor (beta chain). TCRdb reprocessed the 5' RACE reads with MiXCR, giving one entry per CDR3 protein. The data contain some 46,000 distinct CDR3 sequences, about 12% of them singletons. There are 15 residues in the CDR3. CDR1 and CDR2 from the germline V gene are MGHRA and YSYEKL. V lost 0 bases, J lost 4 bases, and 13 bases lay in between. This sample is part of a study of spatial heterogeneity in lung cancer. Time point meaning: blood at routine non-recurrence follow-up after resection. This sequence was found in a male donor with early-stage non-small cell lung cancer. The sequenced sample was PBMCs, obtained at follow-up. V is TRBV4-1 and J is TRBJ2-7; maybe TRBD1 (5 bases). As DNA, the CDR3 is TGCGCCAGCAGCCAAGATACTAACAGGAATTACGAGCAGTACTTC. Its translation is CASSQDTNRNYEQYF.